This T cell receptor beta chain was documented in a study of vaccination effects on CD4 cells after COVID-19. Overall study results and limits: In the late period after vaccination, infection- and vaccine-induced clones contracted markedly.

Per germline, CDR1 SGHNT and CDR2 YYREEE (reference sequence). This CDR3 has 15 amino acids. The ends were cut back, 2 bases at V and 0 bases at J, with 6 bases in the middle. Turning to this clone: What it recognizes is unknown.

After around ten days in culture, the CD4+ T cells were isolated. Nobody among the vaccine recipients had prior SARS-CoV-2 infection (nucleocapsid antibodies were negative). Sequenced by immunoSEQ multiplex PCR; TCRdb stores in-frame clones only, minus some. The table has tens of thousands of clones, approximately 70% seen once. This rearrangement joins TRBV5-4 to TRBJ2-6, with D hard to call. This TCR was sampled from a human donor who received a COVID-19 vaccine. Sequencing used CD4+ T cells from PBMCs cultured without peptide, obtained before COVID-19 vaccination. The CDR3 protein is CASSFDRSGANVLTF. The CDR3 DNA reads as TGTGCCAGCAGCTTCGACCGCTCTGGGGCCAACGTCCTGACTTTC.